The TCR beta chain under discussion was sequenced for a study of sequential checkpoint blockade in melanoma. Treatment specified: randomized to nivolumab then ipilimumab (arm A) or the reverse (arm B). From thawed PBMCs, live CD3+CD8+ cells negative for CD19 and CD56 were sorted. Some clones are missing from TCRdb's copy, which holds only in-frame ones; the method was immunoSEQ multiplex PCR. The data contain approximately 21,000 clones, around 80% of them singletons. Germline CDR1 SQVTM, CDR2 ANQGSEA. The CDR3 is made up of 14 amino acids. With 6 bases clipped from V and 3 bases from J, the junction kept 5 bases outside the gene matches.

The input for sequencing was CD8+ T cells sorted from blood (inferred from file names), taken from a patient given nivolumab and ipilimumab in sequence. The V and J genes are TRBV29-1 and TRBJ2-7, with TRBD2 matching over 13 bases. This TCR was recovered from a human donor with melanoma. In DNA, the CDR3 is TGCAGCGTCGAAACTAGCGGGGGGGGCTACGAGCAGTACTTC. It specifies CSVETSGGGYEQYF.